These T cell receptor beta chains were read from a single sample in a study of shared clonotypes between healthy human individuals. Clones were sequenced by immunoSEQ multiplex PCR, and TCRdb holds only the in-frame ones, with some missing. The repertoire has fewer than 700,000 clones, roughly four fifths of them found once; the top ten carry around 13%. Specimen: PBMCs. The receptors shown here come from a woman aged 40-49 years in good health. Some clones in this sample may be carry-over from other donors' samples. The CDR3 runs from the conserved cysteine through the conserved F or W. D genes are given only for firm matches. Clone size is not always given. Where it is, it says once, few, many or a class for expanded clones.

TRBV6-1	TRBJ1-2	-	-	TGTGCCAGCAGTGAAGCGCTTCCTGGCAGTAATGGTAATGGCTACACCTTC	CASSEALPGSNGNGYTF
TRBV5-1	TRBJ1-1	-	-	TGCGCCAGCAGCCCGTCGGGACGGAACACTGAAGCTTTCTTT	CASSPSGRNTEAFF
TRBV5-6	TRBJ2-2	-	TRBD2	TGTGCCAGTCAAGCGGGAGCCGGGGAGCTGTTTTTT	CASQAGAGELFF
TRBV6-6	TRBJ1-2	-	-	TGTGCCAGCAGACCACTCACGGGTTCTTATGGCTACACCTTC	CASRPLTGSYGYTF
TRBV28	TRBJ2-2	-	-	TGTGCCAGCAGTCCCGCGCTCCCAGGAGCTGGGGAGCTGTTTTTT	CASSPALPGAGELFF
TRBV27	TRBJ1-2	many	TRBD1	TGTGCCAGCAGTTCATGGGAGACAGGGGGTGGCTACACCTTC	CASSSWETGGGYTF
TRBV19	TRBJ2-2	few	-	TGTGCCAGTAGTAGAGAGGCAGGGTCGGGGGCCGGGGAGCTGTTTTTT	CASSREAGSGAGELFF
TRBV28	TRBJ1-5	-	TRBD1	TGTGCCAGCAGACCCGACAGGGTTAGCAATCAGCCCCAGCATTTT	CASRPDRVSNQPQHF
TRBV6-1	TRBJ2-6	once	-	TGTGCCACGGAGCCCTCTGGGGCCAACGTCCTGACTTTC	CATEPSGANVLTF
TRBV2	TRBJ2-1	-	TRBD2	TGTGCCAGCAGTGAAGTTGGGCTAGCGGGGTACAATGAGCAGTTCTTC	CASSEVGLAGYNEQFF
TRBV30	TRBJ2-7	once	-	TGTGCCTGGAACAGGCCCTCCTACGAGCAGTACTTC	CAWNRPSYEQYF
TRBV2	TRBJ1-3	many	-	TGTGCCAGCAGAGATCAAACAGGGTTCTTTGGAAACACCATATATTTT	CASRDQTGFFGNTIYF
TRBV30	TRBJ2-7	many	-	TGTGCCTGGAGTGTACTCAGGGGCTCCTACGAGCAGTACTTC	CAWSVLRGSYEQYF
TRBV5-1	TRBJ1-2	-	TRBD1	TGCGCCAGCAGCCGACAGGGAGGAGGCGGCTACACCTTC	CASSRQGGGGYTF
TRBV5-1	TRBJ2-3	-	-	TGCGCCAGCAGCTTAGAGTATACCAGCACAGATACGCAGTATTTT	CASSLEYTSTDTQYF
TRBV5-3	TRBJ2-7	once	TRBD2	TGTGCCAGAAGCCAGATCAGACTAGCGGGATCAACCCCCTACGAGCAGTACTTC	CARSQIRLAGSTPYEQYF
TRBV10-3	TRBJ2-7	once	-	TGTGCCATCAGTGAGGGACTCGCCTACGAGCAGTACTTC	CAISEGLAYEQYF
TRBV6-1	TRBJ2-5	-	-	TGTGCCAGCATAGGAGTTAGGTCCTCGGAGGAGACCCAGTACTTC	CASIGVRSSEETQYF
TRBV11-2	TRBJ2-3	few	TRBD2	TGTGCCAGCAGAAGGGAGGTAGCGGGAGTTACAGATACGCAGTATTTT	CASRREVAGVTDTQYF
TRBV12-2	TRBJ2-7	-	-	TGTGCAAGTCCCCTCGGCGGGAGGGACTCCTACGAGCAGTACTTC	CASPLGGRDSYEQYF
TRBV7-2	TRBJ2-1	once	-	TGTGCCAGCAGCCCCCGCTTATACAATGAGCAGTTCTTC	CASSPRLYNEQFF
TRBV7-9	TRBJ2-2	-	-	TGTGCCAGCAGCTTAGACTACACCGGGGAGCTGTTTTTT	CASSLDYTGELFF
TRBV7-8	TRBJ2-7	-	TRBD2	TGTGCCAGCAGCTTAGAGGGTCTAGCGGGCTCCCGCGAGCAGTACTTC	CASSLEGLAGSREQYF
TRBV5-1	TRBJ2-7	-	TRBD2	TGCGCCAGCAGCTTGGCTAGCGGTATTACCTACGAGCAGTACTTC	CASSLASGITYEQYF
TRBV9	TRBJ2-7	-	TRBD2	TGTGCCAGCAGCCCTGGACTAGCGGGAGTTTCCTACGAGCAGTACTTC	CASSPGLAGVSYEQYF
TRBV4-1	TRBJ1-4	-	TRBD1	TGCGCCAGCAGCCCGGGAGACAGGGGGGTTAATGAAAAACTGTTTTTT	CASSPGDRGVNEKLFF
TRBV6-5	TRBJ2-7	-	-	TGTGCCAGCAGTTACTCGATTTCGGCAGGGGTCTACGAGCAGTACTTC	CASSYSISAGVYEQYF
TRBV6-5	TRBJ1-2	-	-	TGTGCCAGCAGTGCGCTCAGGTCTAACTATGGCTACACCTTC	CASSALRSNYGYTF
TRBV5-4	TRBJ2-3	-	-	TGTGCCAGCAGCTTGTTAACGGGAGAGCGTACGCAGTATTTT	CASSLLTGERTQYF
TRBV28	TRBJ2-3	-	-	TGTGCCAGCAGTTTAACCTTTTGGGGGACTGGGACAGATACGCAGTATTTT	CASSLTFWGTGTDTQYF
TRBV10-3	TRBJ2-7	-	-	TGTGCCGTCTCCAGGGGTTCCTACGAGCAGTACTTC	CAVSRGSYEQYF
TRBV28	TRBJ2-1	-	TRBD2	TGTGCCAGCAGTCCCATGACTAGCGGGAGTCGTAATGAGCAGTTCTTC	CASSPMTSGSRNEQFF
TRBV30	TRBJ1-3	-	TRBD1	TGTGCCTGGAAACACCCGGGACAGGGGCCTGAATCTGGAAACACCATATATTTT	CAWKHPGQGPESGNTIYF
TRBV9	TRBJ2-7	-	-	TGTGCCAGCAGCCGATCTCCTCGTGACGAGCAGTACTTC	CASSRSPRDEQYF
TRBV5-6	TRBJ2-6	-	-	TGTGCCACGCATTCTGGGGCCAACGTCCTGACTTTC	CATHSGANVLTF
TRBV5-5	TRBJ2-1	-	TRBD2	TGTGCCAGCAGCCCGGACGGGAGGGCCTTCGATGAGCAGTTCTTC	CASSPDGRAFDEQFF
TRBV15	TRBJ2-1	-	TRBD2	TGTGCCACCAGCAGGACCCTTGGCGCGGGAGGAGTTGGCAATGAGCAGTTCTTC	CATSRTLGAGGVGNEQFF
TRBV6-4	TRBJ2-1	-	TRBD2	TGTGCCAGCAGTAGGGGAGCTAGCGGGTACAATGAGCAGTTCTTC	CASSRGASGYNEQFF
TRBV6-6	TRBJ1-5	-	-	TGTGCCAGCAGTTCACAGGGATTGCCCCAGCATTTT	CASSSQGLPQHF
TRBV19	TRBJ2-6	-	-	TGTGCCAGTATCATCAACGGGGTCTCTGGGGCCAACGTCCTGACTTTC	CASIINGVSGANVLTF
TRBV10-2	TRBJ2-1	few	TRBD2	TGCGCCAGCAGTTCCTCTAGCGGGAGTATCAATGAGCAGTTCTTC	CASSSSSGSINEQFF
TRBV4-3	TRBJ2-5	-	TRBD1	TGCGCCAGCAGCCAAGATCTTTCAGGGGGTGAGACCCAGTACTTC	CASSQDLSGGETQYF
TRBV11-1	TRBJ2-1	-	TRBD2	TGTGCCAGCAGCCTACAGGTAGCGGGAAGGCACAATGAGCAGTTCTTC	CASSLQVAGRHNEQFF
TRBV19	TRBJ1-5	-	-	TGTGCCAGTAGTATGTACGTGGGGGGGTATCAGCCCCAGCATTTT	CASSMYVGGYQPQHF